A selection of T cell receptor beta chains follows, all from one sample in a study of T cell changes during pregnancy in multiple sclerosis. Sequencing was performed with immunoSEQ multiplex PCR; in TCRdb, only in-frame clones are kept and a portion is missing. In the table there are over 85,000 clones, approximately 90% of which are singletons. Sequenced material: peripheral blood, taken in the second trimester of pregnancy. The receptors derive from a female donor in good health, enrolled as a control in a pregnancy study. Each CDR3 is given with its conserved first and last residue. D genes are given only for firm matches. Clone size is given for some rows only: seen once, a few or many times, or a class if the clone is expanded.

D gene: TRBD2; clone size: .; V gene: TRBV5-1; J gene: TRBJ2-7; CDR3 protein: CASRTGTSGGLYFYEQYF; CDR3 DNA: TGCGCCAGCAGGACCGGGACTAGCGGGGGTCTCTATTTCTACGAGCAGTACTTC
D gene: TRBD1; clone size: .; V gene: TRBV7-2; J gene: TRBJ1-2; CDR3 protein: CASSPRQGINYGYTF; CDR3 DNA: TGTGCCAGCAGCCCGCGACAGGGCATAAACTATGGCTACACCTTC
D gene: .; clone size: .; V gene: TRBV18; J gene: TRBJ1-2; CDR3 protein: CASSPADPGYGYTF; CDR3 DNA: TGTGCCAGCTCACCGGCTGATCCAGGTTATGGCTACACCTTC
D gene: TRBD2; clone size: .; V gene: TRBV9; J gene: TRBJ2-7; CDR3 protein: CASSAAGLAYEQYF; CDR3 DNA: TGTGCCAGCAGCGCTGCGGGACTAGCCTACGAGCAGTACTTC
D gene: .; clone size: .; V gene: TRBV6-5; J gene: TRBJ1-2; CDR3 protein: CASSLRITGGYTF; CDR3 DNA: TGTGCCAGCAGTCTAAGGATCACAGGGGGCTACACCTTC
D gene: .; clone size: few; V gene: TRBV19; J gene: TRBJ1-1; CDR3 protein: CASTLRGVNTEAFF; CDR3 DNA: TGTGCCAGTACCCTCCGCGGGGTAAACACTGAAGCTTTCTTT
D gene: TRBD1; clone size: .; V gene: TRBV5-1; J gene: TRBJ1-3; CDR3 protein: CASSSTGGPGNTIYF; CDR3 DNA: TGCGCCAGCAGCTCAACAGGGGGGCCTGGAAACACCATATATTTT
D gene: TRBD2; clone size: .; V gene: TRBV6-1; J gene: TRBJ2-2; CDR3 protein: CASNGGGANTGELFF; CDR3 DNA: TGTGCCAGCAATGGCGGGGGGGCGAACACCGGGGAGCTGTTTTTT
D gene: .; clone size: .; V gene: TRBV28; J gene: TRBJ1-2; CDR3 protein: CASSLTGSDGYTF; CDR3 DNA: TGTGCCAGCAGTTTAACAGGGTCAGATGGCTACACCTTC
D gene: TRBD1; clone size: .; V gene: TRBV13; J gene: TRBJ1-1; CDR3 protein: CASSSTGTGVLKTEAFF; CDR3 DNA: TGTGCCAGCAGCTCCACCGGGACAGGGGTTTTAAAGACTGAAGCTTTCTTT